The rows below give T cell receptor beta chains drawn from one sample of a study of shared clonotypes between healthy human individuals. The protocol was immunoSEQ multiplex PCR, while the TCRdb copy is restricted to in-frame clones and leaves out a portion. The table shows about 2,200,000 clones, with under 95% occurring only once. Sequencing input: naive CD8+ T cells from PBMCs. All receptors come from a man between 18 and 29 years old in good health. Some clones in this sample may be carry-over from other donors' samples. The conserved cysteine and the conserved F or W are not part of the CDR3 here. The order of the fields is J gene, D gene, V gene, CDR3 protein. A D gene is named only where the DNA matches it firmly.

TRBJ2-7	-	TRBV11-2	ASSLELESYEQY
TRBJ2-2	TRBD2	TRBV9	ASSGGLAGYTGELF
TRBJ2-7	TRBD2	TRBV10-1	ASNKVAGGSYEQY
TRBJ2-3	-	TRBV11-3	ASSRGSRERADTQY
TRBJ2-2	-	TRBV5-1	ASSSFPGELF
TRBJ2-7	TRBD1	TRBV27	ASRLSWTGMYEQY
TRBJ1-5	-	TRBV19	ASSIPLAHQPQH
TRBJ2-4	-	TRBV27	ASSLSKGVINNIQY
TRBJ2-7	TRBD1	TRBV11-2	ASSSTPGQNPYEQY
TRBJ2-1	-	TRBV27	ASQTNSGTNNNEQF
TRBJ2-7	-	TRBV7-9	ASSSPVEQYEQY
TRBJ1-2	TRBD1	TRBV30	ALESGGGGYT
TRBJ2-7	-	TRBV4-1	ASSQAQFLSYEQY